This T cell receptor beta chain came from a study of blood T cell repertoires in COVID-19. Overall study context: COVID-19 samples, acute and convalescent, were from the United States, Italy and Spain. The cDNA or gDNA used as material had been derived from T cells, B-cell-depleted T cells, or PBMCs.

Trimming shortened V by 0 bases and J by 2 bases, and 22 bases separated the two germline ends. The CDR3 extends over 19 amino acids. Germline CDR1 is MGHRA and CDR2 is YSYEKL. Per the study methods: The authors estimated nucleated cell counts from reference gene primer amplification. Profiling relied on immunoSEQ multiplex PCR, and the TCRdb table lists in-frame clones only, not all of them. For V, J and clone size, that table is used; D and trimming come from the DNA. The sample holds around 19,000 clones; about 81% are singletons and the top ten take roughly 14%. Material: peripheral blood. The rearrangement uses TRBV4-1 and TRBJ1-2, with TRBD1 as a possible D gene (5 bases). The receptor was derived from a middle-aged man with active or convalescent COVID-19. CDR3 in DNA: TGCGCCAGCAGCCAAGATCAAGGGGAAGGAGCCCGGACCAACTATGGCTACACCTTC. The encoded protein is CASSQDQGEGARTNYGYTF.